This TCR beta chain was profiled in a study of blood T cell repertoires in COVID-19. The wider study: COVID-19 samples, acute and convalescent, were from the United States, Italy and Spain. Sources were T cells, B-cell-depleted T cells, or PBMCs; the material itself was cDNA or gDNA.

J lost 2 bases, V lost 4 bases, and 11 bases had no gene match. Germline lookup yields CDR1 KGHSH and CDR2 LQKENI. The CDR3 sequence is 17 residues long. Measured with immunoSEQ multiplex PCR; TCRdb has only the in-frame clones, and not every one. This sample carries 500,000 or so clones, roughly nine tenths of them seen once, and the ten largest clones take 0.65% to 0.9%. Categorization into cohorts depended on clinical history that participants reported. Donors in Cohort 3 counted as recovered after two negative PCRs, clearance, or symptom resolution. V is TRBV18 and J is TRBJ1-2; 9 nucleotides align to TRBD1. The receptor was derived from a woman under 30 who had recovered from COVID-19. What was sequenced was PBMCs or T cells enriched from blood (not recorded which). The CDR3 DNA follows: TGTGCCAGCTCACTCCGGGACAGGGATTATTTAAACTATGGCTACACCTTC. It is translated as CASSLRDRDYLNYGYTF. Variable domain in full (rest from reference TRBV18 and TRBJ1-2): NAGVMQNPRHLVRRRGQEARLRCSPMKGHSHVYWYRQLPEEGLKFMVYLQKENIIDESGMPKERFSAEFPKEGPSILRIQQVVRGDSAAYFCASSLRDRDYLNYGYTFGSGTRLTVV.